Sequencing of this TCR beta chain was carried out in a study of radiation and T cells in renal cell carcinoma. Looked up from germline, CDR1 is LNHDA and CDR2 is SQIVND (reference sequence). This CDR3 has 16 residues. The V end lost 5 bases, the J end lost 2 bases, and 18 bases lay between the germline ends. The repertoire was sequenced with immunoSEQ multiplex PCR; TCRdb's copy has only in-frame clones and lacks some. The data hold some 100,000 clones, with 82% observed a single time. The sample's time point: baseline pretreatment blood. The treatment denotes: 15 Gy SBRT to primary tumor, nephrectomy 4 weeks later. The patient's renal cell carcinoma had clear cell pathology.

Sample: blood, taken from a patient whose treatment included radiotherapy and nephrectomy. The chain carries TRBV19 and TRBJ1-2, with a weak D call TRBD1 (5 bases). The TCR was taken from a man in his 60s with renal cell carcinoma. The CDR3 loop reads CASSPRGVQRNYGYTF. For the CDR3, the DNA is TGTGCCAGTAGTCCCCGAGGGGTACAGCGAAACTATGGCTACACCTTC.